The clone carrying this T cell receptor (beta chain) was found many times. TCRdb itself ran the 5' RACE reads through MiXCR, one entry per CDR3 protein. The sample has 300,000 to 400,000 distinct CDR3 sequences; approximately 8% are singletons. The data are from a study of T cells after yellow fever vaccination. V was pared by 4 bases and J by 6 bases, with 4 bases between. CDR3 length: 11 amino acids. Germline loops: CDR1 ENHRY, CDR2 SYGVKD. The TCR was taken from a young man who received the YFV17D yellow fever vaccine. The J gene is TRBJ2-1, the V gene TRBV10-3, with no clear D. The material sequenced was PBMCs, taken approximately 40 days after the first yellow fever vaccination. The CDR3 DNA follows: TGTGCCATCAGTGGTAGCAATGAGCAGTTCTTC. Its translation: CAISGSNEQFF.